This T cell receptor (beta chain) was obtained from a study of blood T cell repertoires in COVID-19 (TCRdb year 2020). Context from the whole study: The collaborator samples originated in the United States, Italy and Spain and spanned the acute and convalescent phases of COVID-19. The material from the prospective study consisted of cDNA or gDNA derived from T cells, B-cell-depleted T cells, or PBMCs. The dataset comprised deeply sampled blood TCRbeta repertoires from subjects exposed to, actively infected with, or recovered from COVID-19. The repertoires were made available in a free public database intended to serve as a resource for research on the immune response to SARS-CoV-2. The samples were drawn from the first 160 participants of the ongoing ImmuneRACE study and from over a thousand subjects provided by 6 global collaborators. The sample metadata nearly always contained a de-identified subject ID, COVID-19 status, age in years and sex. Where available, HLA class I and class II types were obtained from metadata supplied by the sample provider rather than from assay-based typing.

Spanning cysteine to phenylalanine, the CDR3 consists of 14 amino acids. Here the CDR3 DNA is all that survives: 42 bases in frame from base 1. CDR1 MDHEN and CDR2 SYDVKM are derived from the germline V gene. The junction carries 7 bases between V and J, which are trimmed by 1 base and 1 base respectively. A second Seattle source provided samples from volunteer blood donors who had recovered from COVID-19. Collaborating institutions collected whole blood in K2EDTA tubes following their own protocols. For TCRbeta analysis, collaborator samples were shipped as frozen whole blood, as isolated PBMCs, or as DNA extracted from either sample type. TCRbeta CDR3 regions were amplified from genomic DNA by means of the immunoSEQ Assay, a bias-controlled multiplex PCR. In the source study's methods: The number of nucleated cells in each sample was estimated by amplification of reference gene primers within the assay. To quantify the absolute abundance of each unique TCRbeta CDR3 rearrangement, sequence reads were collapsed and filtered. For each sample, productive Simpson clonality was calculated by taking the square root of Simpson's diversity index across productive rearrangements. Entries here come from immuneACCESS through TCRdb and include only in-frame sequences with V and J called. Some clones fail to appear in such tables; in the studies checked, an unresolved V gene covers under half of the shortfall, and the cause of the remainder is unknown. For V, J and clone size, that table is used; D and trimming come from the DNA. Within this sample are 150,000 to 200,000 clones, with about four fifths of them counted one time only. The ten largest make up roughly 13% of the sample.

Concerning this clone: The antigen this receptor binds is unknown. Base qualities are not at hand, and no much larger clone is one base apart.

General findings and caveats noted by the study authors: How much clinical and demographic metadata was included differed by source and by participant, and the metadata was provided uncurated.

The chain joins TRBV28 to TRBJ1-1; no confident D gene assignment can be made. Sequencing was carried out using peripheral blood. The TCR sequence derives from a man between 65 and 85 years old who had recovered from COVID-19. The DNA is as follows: TGTGCCAGCAGTTTATTGTTCAAGAACACTGAAGCTTTCTTT. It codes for CASSLLFKNTEAFF.